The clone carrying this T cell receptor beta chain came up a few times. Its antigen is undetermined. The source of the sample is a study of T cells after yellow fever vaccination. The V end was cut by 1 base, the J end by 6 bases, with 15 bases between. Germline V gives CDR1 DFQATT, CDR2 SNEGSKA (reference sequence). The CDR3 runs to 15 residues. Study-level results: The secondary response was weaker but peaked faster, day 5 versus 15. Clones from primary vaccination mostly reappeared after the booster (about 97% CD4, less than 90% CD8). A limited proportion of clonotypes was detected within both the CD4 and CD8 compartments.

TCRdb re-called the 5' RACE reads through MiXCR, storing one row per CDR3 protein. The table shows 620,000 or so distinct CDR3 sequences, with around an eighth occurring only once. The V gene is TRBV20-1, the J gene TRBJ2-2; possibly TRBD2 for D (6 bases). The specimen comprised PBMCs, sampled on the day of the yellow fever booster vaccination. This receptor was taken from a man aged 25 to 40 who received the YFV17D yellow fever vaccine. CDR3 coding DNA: TGCAGTGCTAGAGCCCATAGGTCGGGGGCCGGGGAGCTGTTTTTT. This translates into CSARAHRSGAGELFF.